This record concerns one T cell receptor beta chain sequence. The length of the CDR3 is 16 residues. V lost 2 bases and J 5 bases, leaving 16 bases between the germline ends. Germline CDR1 is KGHSH and CDR2 is LQKENI. Treatment indicated: randomized to nivolumab then ipilimumab (arm A) or the reverse (arm B). Assay: immunoSEQ multiplex PCR; the TCRdb copy retains only in-frame clones and omits some. This table holds more than 35,000 clones, 70% to 90% found once. The data were taken from a study of sequential checkpoint blockade in melanoma. This clonotype was obtained from a human donor with melanoma. The rearrangement uses TRBV18 and TRBJ1-5, with D maybe TRBD1 (6 bases). Sample: CD8+ T cells sorted from blood (inferred from file names), taken from a patient given nivolumab and ipilimumab in sequence. As DNA, the CDR3 is TGTGCCAGCTCACCATACCAGGGGCGGGGGGATCAGCCCCAGCATTTT. Amino acids: CASSPYQGRGDQPQHF.